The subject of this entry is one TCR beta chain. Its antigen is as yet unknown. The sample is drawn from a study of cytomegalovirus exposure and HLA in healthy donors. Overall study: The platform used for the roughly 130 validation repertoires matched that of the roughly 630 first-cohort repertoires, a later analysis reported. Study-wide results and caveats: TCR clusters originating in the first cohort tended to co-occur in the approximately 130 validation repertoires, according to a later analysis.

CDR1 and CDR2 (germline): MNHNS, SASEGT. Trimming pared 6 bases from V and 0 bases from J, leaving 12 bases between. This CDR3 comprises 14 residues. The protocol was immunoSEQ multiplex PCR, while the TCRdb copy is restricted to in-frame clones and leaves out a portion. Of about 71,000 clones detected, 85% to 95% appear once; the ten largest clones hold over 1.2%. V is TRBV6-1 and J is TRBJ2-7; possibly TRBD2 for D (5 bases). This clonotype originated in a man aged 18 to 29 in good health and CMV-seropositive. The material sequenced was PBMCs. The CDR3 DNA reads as TGTGCCAGCAGGGACTCAGAGTACTCCTACGAGCAGTACTTC. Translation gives CASRDSEYSYEQYF.